One and the same sample provided the 20 T cell receptor beta chains below, sequenced in a study of technical replicates of blood from several donors. The repertoire was sequenced with immunoSEQ multiplex PCR; TCRdb's copy has only in-frame clones and lacks some. The data show about 88,000 clones, around 94% seen once. Sequenced sample: T cells isolated from PBMCs. The source is a human donor in good health.

Concerning this clone itself: An end of the junction does not agree with germline; a read error may underlie this. In the same sample, other DNA sequences code for this CDR3. The chain employs TRBV11-3 and TRBJ1-6, with D possibly matching TRBD1 (6 bases). The CDR3 runs 13 residues. Per the germline V gene, CDR1 is SGHNT and CDR2 is YENEEA. Here the CDR3 DNA reads TGTGCCGGACGGACAGAATATAATTCCCCCCTCCACTTT. Protein: CAGRTEYNSPLHF.

V usage is TRBV6-1 and J usage is TRBJ2-4; 8 bases match TRBD2. The CDR3 loop spans 16 amino acids. Germline CDR1 MNHNS, CDR2 SASEGT. Germline trimming cut 1 base from V and 6 bases from J; bases unmatched to any gene: 8. The DNA of the CDR3 is TGTGCCAGCAGTGAAGGTTGGAGCGGGAGAGGAAACATTCAGTACTTC. Translation gives CASSEGWSGRGNIQYF.

This sequence joins TRBV2 and TRBJ2-7; D is possibly TRBD2 (6 bases). CDR3 length equals 15 residues. Germline loops: CDR1 SNHLY, CDR2 FYNNEI. V lost 4 bases and J 3 bases, leaving 16 bases between the germline ends. As DNA, the CDR3 is TGTGCCAGCAGTGGGGGGGACCGGAGCCTCTACGAGCAGTACTTC. Translating gives CASSGGDRSLYEQYF.

V gene TRBV7-9 combines with J gene TRBJ1-2; no reliable D call. CDR3 size: 15 residues. The V end was cut by 5 bases, the J end by 7 bases, with 20 bases between. CDR1 is SEHNR and CDR2 is FQNEAQ in the germline V gene (reference sequence). The CDR3 DNA is TGTGCCAGCAGCGGATCCGGGAGGCATACTAGTGGCTACACCTTC. The encoded protein is CASSGSGRHTSGYTF.

The V and J genes are TRBV29-1 and TRBJ2-1; possibly TRBD2 for D (5 bases). The CDR3 is 12 residues long. Germline CDR1 and CDR2: SQVTM and ANQGSEA. The V end was cut by 4 bases, the J end by 9 bases, with 13 bases between. In DNA, the CDR3 is TGCAGCGTTGGGTTAGGGAGCGGTGAGCAGTTCTTC. Translating gives CSVGLGSGEQFF.

The chain employs TRBV15 and TRBJ2-1; D perhaps matches TRBD1 (6 bases). Trimming cost V 3 bases and J 6 bases, with 12 bases left between them. The germline V gene encodes CDR1 LNHNV and CDR2 YYDKDF (reference sequence). The CDR3 loop spans 14 amino acids. CDR3 amino acids: CATSSGMGANEQFF. The CDR3 DNA sequence: TGTGCCACCAGCAGTGGAATGGGGGCCAATGAGCAGTTCTTC.

The CDR3 nucleotides read TGTGCCAGCAGTGATCGAGGTTATGGCTACACCTTC. This encodes CASSDRGYGYTF. The rearrangement links TRBV2 to TRBJ1-2; D gene unclear. This CDR3 spans 12 amino acids. Germline loops: CDR1 SNHLY, CDR2 FYNNEI. V was cut by 3 bases and J by 5 bases, with 7 bases left in between.

This clone turned up a few times. The V call is TRBV2, the J call TRBJ2-2; 9 bases map to TRBD1. The length of the CDR3 is 15 residues. Germline CDR1 SNHLY, CDR2 FYNNEI. The trim removed 7 bases at V and 1 base at J, leaving 4 bases unmatched. CDR3 DNA: TGTGCCAGCATAAACAGGGGGCAGAACACCGGGGAGCTGTTTTTT. It specifies CASINRGQNTGELFF.

The genes are TRBV27 and TRBJ2-1; perhaps TRBD2 as D (7 bases). The V gene lost 1 base and the J gene lost 4 bases, with 29 bases spanning the gap. Germline V gene lookup returns CDR1 MNHEY and CDR2 SMNVEV (reference sequence). There are 21 residues in the CDR3. CDR3 bases: TGTGCCAGCAGTTTATTTGGCCGGGACGCACGCCACGCGGGGGCTTACAATGAGCAGTTCTTC. Its translation: CASSLFGRDARHAGAYNEQFF.

The J gene is TRBJ1-1, the V gene TRBV12-5; the match to TRBD1 covers 7 bases. V was pared by 5 bases and J by 2 bases, with 14 bases of the junction left unmatched. Germline CDR1 and CDR2: LGHNT and FRNRAP. This CDR3 region has 17 residues. The CDR3: CASGVERIQGGNTEAFF. The CDR3 DNA is TGTGCTAGTGGTGTTGAAAGAATCCAGGGGGGAAACACTGAAGCTTTCTTT.

This chain joins TRBV11-2 and TRBJ1-2; D is uncertain. The CDR3 length is 19 residues. Trimming shortened V by 8 bases and J by 0 bases, and 28 bases separated the two germline ends. The germline gives CDR1 SGHAT, CDR2 FQNNGV. CDR3 sequence (DNA): TGTGCCAGCCGCCACTTTGAATCGCAGGCAGTTTTGTCTAACTATGGCTACACCTTC. This sequence encodes CASRHFESQAVLSNYGYTF. The full variable domain, in which reference TRBV11-2 and TRBJ1-2 provide the parts outside the CDR3, is EAGVAQSPRYKIIEKRQSVAFWCNPISGHATLYWYQQILGQGPKLLIQFQNNGVVDDSQLPKDRFSAERLKGVDSTLKIQPAKLEDSAVYLCASRHFESQAVLSNYGYTFGSGTRLTVV.

This clone was recorded a few times. Written as DNA, the CDR3 is TGTGCCAGTAGTATAGACGGGGTTAGCACTGAAGCTTTCTTT. Its protein product is CASSIDGVSTEAFF. The chain is built from TRBV19 and TRBJ1-1, with D uncertain. The V gene's germline CDR1 is LNHDA and CDR2 SQIVND (reference sequence). The CDR3 is 14 amino acids. Deletions cut 0 bases from V and 4 bases from J, with 9 bases between.

The chain links TRBV19 to TRBJ2-3, with TRBD1 as a possible D gene (6 bases). This CDR3 is 13 amino acids long. The germline CDR1 and CDR2 sequences are LNHDA and SQIVND (reference sequence). V was pared by 7 bases and J by 5 bases, with 13 bases between. The DNA of the CDR3 is TGTGCCAGTATCGGACAGCGATTAGATACGCAGTATTTT. The encoded protein is CASIGQRLDTQYF.

The chain carries TRBV10-3 and TRBJ2-5; D gene uncertain. The CDR3 is 12 amino acids. The V and J ends lost 6 bases and 1 base respectively, with 6 bases between them. Germline V gene sequence: CDR1 ENHRY, CDR2 SYGVKD. In nucleotides, the CDR3 is TGTGCCATCAGAGCGACCCAAGAGACCCAGTACTTC. Translation: CAIRATQETQYF.

The chain has TRBV19 and TRBJ1-5, with 9 nucleotides matching TRBD1. There are 16 residues in the CDR3. Germline CDR1 LNHDA, CDR2 SQIVND (reference sequence). The V gene end was trimmed by 7 bases and the J gene end by 7 bases; junction bases not matched to a gene: 14. The CDR3 nucleotides read TGTGCCAGTACTACTACGGGGACAGGGCTCTTCCAGCCCCAGCATTTT. Its protein product is CASTTTGTGLFQPQHF. The full variable domain, its missing parts supplied by reference TRBV19 and TRBJ1-5, is DGGITQSPKYLFRKEGQNVTLSCEQNLNHDAMYWYRQDPGQGLRLIYYSQIVNDFQKGDIAEGYSVSREKKESFPLTVTSAQKNPTAFYLCASTTTGTGLFQPQHFGDGTRLSIL.

This chain links TRBV5-6 with TRBJ1-2, with 7 bases that match TRBD1. The CDR3 contains 14 residues. Germline V gene lookup returns CDR1 SGHDT and CDR2 YYEEEE. V was pared by 2 bases and J by 3 bases, with 4 bases of the junction left unmatched. The CDR3 DNA reads as TGTGCCAGCAGCTTAGGGGGCAGATACTATGGCTACACCTTC. Protein sequence: CASSLGGRYYGYTF.

The rearrangement links TRBV13 to TRBJ2-3; 9 nucleotides line up with TRBD1. The length of the CDR3 is 16 residues. Unmatched junction bases numbered 7, after V lost 2 bases and J lost 4 bases. Per the germline V gene, CDR1 is PRHDT and CDR2 is FYEKMQ (reference sequence). The CDR3 region has the DNA TGTGCCAGCAGCTTATTAGGGGACAGGGTGTCAGATACGCAGTATTTT. It yields the protein CASSLLGDRVSDTQYF.

The rearrangement links TRBV10-1 to TRBJ2-1, with TRBD1 matching over 11 bases. Germline CDR1 is WNHNN and CDR2 is SYGVQD (reference sequence). Germline trimming cut 5 bases from V and 8 bases from J; bases unmatched to any gene: 11. The CDR3 runs to 16 residues. The CDR3 here is CASSYVQDRGLYEQFF. The CDR3 DNA reads TGCGCCAGCAGTTACGTGCAGGACAGGGGGCTCTATGAGCAGTTCTTC.

In DNA, the CDR3 is TGCGCCAGCAGCATACAGGGACCGTTCTACGAAAAACTGTTTTTT. This sequence encodes CASSIQGPFYEKLFF. The chain has TRBV5-1 and TRBJ1-4; perhaps TRBD1 as D (6 bases). The CDR3 is 15 amino acids. The ends were cut back, 4 bases at V and 8 bases at J, with 18 bases in the middle. Per germline, CDR1 SGHRS and CDR2 YFSETQ.

CDR3 in DNA: TGCAGCGTTGAACCCTCTATCAACGAGCAGTACTTC. Its translation: CSVEPSINEQYF. This chain connects TRBV29-1 to TRBJ2-7; D is undetermined. V was clipped by 2 bases and J by 5 bases, with 10 bases between them. This CDR3 contains 12 residues. Germline V lookup: CDR1 SQVTM, CDR2 ANQGSEA.